The clone carrying this T cell receptor beta chain was observed at least ten times. The target antigen is unknown. From RNA transcripts, TCR beta CDR3 regions were amplified. Carried out on the TCR CDR3, a first-round RT-PCR used the HTBI primer set. A single record per CDR3 protein comes from TCRdb applying MiXCR to the multiplex PCR reads. The table has roughly 420,000 distinct CDR3 sequences, roughly 13% seen once. The data are from a study of T cells in Graves' hyperthyroidism and ophthalmopathy. Study overall: At initial diagnosis, before any treatment had begun, peripheral blood was obtained. Regarding the study as a whole: In simple terms, a model built on 13 V-J features told ophthalmopathy apart from stable hyperthyroidism. Most clonotypes that expanded in the thyroid above 0.001 also showed up in blood.

The V gene lost 0 bases and the J gene lost 1 base, with 9 bases spanning the gap. This CDR3 has 15 amino acids. Germline values: CDR1 SGHTA, CDR2 FQGNSA. The chain employs TRBV7-2 and TRBJ1-1; D is unclear. The specimen was blood. This sequence was found in a woman younger than 30 with Graves' hyperthyroidism. This chain's CDR3 is CASSLALRENTEAFF. CDR3 nucleotides: TGTGCCAGCAGCTTAGCGTTGCGGGAGAACACTGAAGCTTTCTTT.